Listed below are T cell receptor beta chains from one sample, sequenced in a study of shared clonotypes between healthy human individuals. The table came from immunoSEQ multiplex PCR; TCRdb's copy has only in-frame clones and leaves some out. Among more than 2 million clones listed, around 93% were seen once. Sequenced input: naive CD8+ T cells from PBMCs. The receptors here all came from a man aged 18 to 29 in good health. Some clones in this sample may be carry-over from other donors' samples. Each CDR3 is given with its conserved first and last residue.

V	J	CDR3
TRBV5-1	TRBJ2-1	CASRSIQTNEQFF
TRBV2	TRBJ1-5	CASSEWRNQPQHF
TRBV7-9	TRBJ2-1	CASSSKGLGTSGYNEQFF
TRBV9	TRBJ2-3	CASSIRQVPTDTQYF
TRBV25-1	TRBJ1-6	CASSDRGGNSPLHF
TRBV9	TRBJ2-3	CASSPSGRAEDTQYF
TRBV7-2	TRBJ2-1	CASSTLAGTFNEQFF
TRBV21-1	TRBJ2-1	CAIPLVIAGDPVNEQFF
TRBV5-1	TRBJ1-1	CASSSVRDYTEAFF
TRBV6-1	TRBJ1-2	CASSENYGYTF
TRBV29-1	TRBJ1-1	CSATGGQGGKEAFF
TRBV6-5	TRBJ2-1	CASSYSPDSYNEQFF
TRBV2	TRBJ1-5	CASSDGGAYQPQHF
TRBV10-2	TRBJ1-1	CASSENSLTEAFF
TRBV9	TRBJ2-2	CASSVAGYIGELFF
TRBV18	TRBJ2-4	CASSPPGSTKNIQYF